This record concerns one T cell receptor beta chain sequence. The antigen remains undetermined. V shed 6 bases and J shed 5 bases, with 10 bases lying between them. CDR3 size: 13 residues. The V gene's germline CDR1 is MNHEY and CDR2 SVGAGI. The data belong to a study of shared clonotypes between healthy human individuals. Study-wide results and caveats: A handful of donors showed sharing of 4.5% to 6% of naive CD4 clonotypes. Non-shared clonotypes displayed generation probabilities falling below those of clonotypes present in all four donors.

The method was immunoSEQ multiplex PCR; TCRdb's version includes in-frame clones alone and lacks a portion of them. This table holds 180,000 or so clones, around 93% found once. Adult donors, all healthy and HIV-negative, had no recent acute infections or vaccinations. A CD45RA-negative memory subset and a CD45RA+ naive subset were separated from the CD4+ cells. The chain links TRBV6-5 to TRBJ1-4; no reliable D call. The source of this sequence is a woman between 25 and 40 years old in good health. The sample consisted of naive CD4+ T cells sorted from blood. Subset denoted: CD45RA+ positively selected. The CDR3 DNA sequence: TGTGCCAGCAGCCGTCAAGTCAATGAAAAACTGTTTTTT. The encoded protein is CASSRQVNEKLFF.